These T cell receptor beta chains were read from a single sample in a study of prognosis after radiotherapy for stage I lung cancer. TCRdb passed the multiplex PCR reads through MiXCR, listing each CDR3 protein once. The table has roughly 20,000 distinct CDR3 sequences, around 46% seen once. This material consisted of PBMCs, taken before or after stereotactic body radiation therapy (not recorded which). These TCRs come from a donor over 45 with non-small cell lung cancer. CDR3s include the opening cysteine and the closing phenylalanine or tryptophan. Each record gives: J gene, V gene, D gene, clone size, CDR3 DNA, CDR3 protein. A D gene is named only where the DNA matches it firmly. Clone sizes are given selectively: once, few, many, or a class where the clone is expanded.

j_call: TRBJ1-3; v_call: TRBV6-1; d_call: -; clone_size: many; cdr3_nt: TGTGCCAGCAGCACAGGGAGGGGGAGAAACACCATATATTTT; cdr3_aa: CASSTGRGRNTIYF
j_call: TRBJ2-1; v_call: TRBV7-2; d_call: TRBD2; clone_size: many; cdr3_nt: TGTGCCAGCAACAAAGGCACTAGCGGGTTAGATGAGCAGTTCTTC; cdr3_aa: CASNKGTSGLDEQFF
j_call: TRBJ2-7; v_call: TRBV20-1; d_call: -; clone_size: -; cdr3_nt: TGCAGTGCTATCTCGCCCGGGGAACTGTCCTACGAGCAGTACTTC; cdr3_aa: CSAISPGELSYEQYF
j_call: TRBJ1-1; v_call: TRBV5-1; d_call: TRBD1; clone_size: -; cdr3_nt: TGCGCCAGCAGCCAGAGGACAGGGGTGGTCACTGAAGCTTTCTTT; cdr3_aa: CASSQRTGVVTEAFF
j_call: TRBJ2-7; v_call: TRBV3-1; d_call: -; clone_size: many; cdr3_nt: TGTGCCAGCAGCCAAGAACGTGGGGTGCAGTACTTC; cdr3_aa: CASSQERGVQYF
j_call: TRBJ2-3; v_call: TRBV13; d_call: -; clone_size: many; cdr3_nt: TGTGCCAGCAGGCCTTCGTGGGGCCCAGATACGCAGTATTTT; cdr3_aa: CASRPSWGPDTQYF
j_call: TRBJ1-5; v_call: TRBV19; d_call: -; clone_size: many; cdr3_nt: TGTGCCAGTAGTATAAGCAGGGTGGGCAATCAGCCCCAGCATTTT; cdr3_aa: CASSISRVGNQPQHF
j_call: TRBJ2-1; v_call: TRBV7-3; d_call: -; clone_size: many; cdr3_nt: TGTGCCACCCCGCGGGTGAGCTCCTACAATGAGCAGTTCTTC; cdr3_aa: CATPRVSSYNEQFF
j_call: TRBJ2-5; v_call: TRBV12-3/TRBV12-4; d_call: -; clone_size: -; cdr3_nt: TGTGCCAGCAGTTTATTCGCCTCAGGGCAAGAGACCCAGTACTTC; cdr3_aa: CASSLFASGQETQYF
j_call: TRBJ2-5; v_call: TRBV9; d_call: -; clone_size: many; cdr3_nt: TGTGCCAGCAGGTCACCTGGAGGAGAGACCCAGTACTTC; cdr3_aa: CASRSPGGETQYF
j_call: TRBJ1-2; v_call: TRBV11-2; d_call: -; clone_size: medium-sized; cdr3_nt: TGTGCCAGCAGCTCAGGGGCGACGGGCTACACCTTC; cdr3_aa: CASSSGATGYTF
j_call: TRBJ2-7; v_call: TRBV5-1; d_call: TRBD1; clone_size: -; cdr3_nt: TGCGCCAGCAGCTTGGTAGGGGACAGTTACGAGCAGTACTTC; cdr3_aa: CASSLVGDSYEQYF
j_call: TRBJ1-5; v_call: TRBV6-1; d_call: -; clone_size: many; cdr3_nt: TGTGCCAGCAGCCGGGGGGGCCAGCCCCAGCATTTT; cdr3_aa: CASSRGGQPQHF
j_call: TRBJ1-3; v_call: TRBV5-4; d_call: -; clone_size: many; cdr3_nt: TGTGCCAGCAGCTTGGGGGGCTCTGGAAACACCATATATTTT; cdr3_aa: CASSLGGSGNTIYF
j_call: TRBJ2-7; v_call: TRBV4-1; d_call: -; clone_size: many; cdr3_nt: TGCGCCAGCAGCCCTAACTCCGGGGGAGAAACGGGTCGGCCCTACGAGCAGTACTTC; cdr3_aa: CASSPNSGGETGRPYEQYF
j_call: TRBJ2-5; v_call: TRBV2; d_call: -; clone_size: many; cdr3_nt: TGTGCCAGCAGTGTTCCCGGGGAGGAGACCCAGTACTTC; cdr3_aa: CASSVPGEETQYF
j_call: TRBJ2-7; v_call: TRBV2; d_call: -; clone_size: many; cdr3_nt: TGTGCCAGCAGTGAGCTGTCATACGAGCAGTACTTC; cdr3_aa: CASSELSYEQYF
j_call: TRBJ1-5; v_call: TRBV19; d_call: TRBD1; clone_size: -; cdr3_nt: TGTGCCAGCGGCAAAGGTCCTTTGACAGGGGACGGAAATCAGCCCCAGCATTTT; cdr3_aa: CASGKGPLTGDGNQPQHF
j_call: TRBJ2-3; v_call: TRBV6-1; d_call: -; clone_size: -; cdr3_nt: TGTGCCAGCAGTACCCGGGGTTCGGTATTCCCAGATACGCAGTATTTT; cdr3_aa: CASSTRGSVFPDTQYF
j_call: TRBJ1-2; v_call: TRBV9; d_call: -; clone_size: -; cdr3_nt: TGTGCCAGCAGCGTAGGGGGCAATGGGTATGGCTACACCTTC; cdr3_aa: CASSVGGNGYGYTF
j_call: TRBJ2-7; v_call: TRBV2; d_call: -; clone_size: -; cdr3_nt: TGTGCCAGCGGCACGCTGGCGAGGGGCCACGAGCAGTACTTC; cdr3_aa: CASGTLARGHEQYF
j_call: TRBJ1-2; v_call: TRBV28; d_call: -; clone_size: -; cdr3_nt: TGTGCCAGCAGTTTAGGTCTTTCGTCCTATGGCTACACCTTC; cdr3_aa: CASSLGLSSYGYTF
j_call: TRBJ2-2; v_call: TRBV12-1; d_call: -; clone_size: -; cdr3_nt: TGTGCCAGCAGCTTTAGATCGGCAGGGCGAACGAACACCGGGGAGCTGTTTTTT; cdr3_aa: CASSFRSAGRTNTGELFF
j_call: TRBJ2-5; v_call: TRBV14; d_call: -; clone_size: -; cdr3_nt: TGTGCCAGCAGCCAAGCCAGGTTGGAGGAGACCAAGTACTTC; cdr3_aa: CASSQARLEETKYF
j_call: TRBJ2-7; v_call: TRBV5-1; d_call: -; clone_size: -; cdr3_nt: TGCGCCAGCAGCTTGGCCACAGGGTCATACGAGCAGTACTTC; cdr3_aa: CASSLATGSYEQYF
j_call: TRBJ2-3; v_call: TRBV7-3; d_call: TRBD2; clone_size: many; cdr3_nt: TGTGCTAGCAGCTTAGGTACTAGCGAGAGCACAGATACGCAGTATTTT; cdr3_aa: CASSLGTSESTDTQYF
j_call: TRBJ2-5; v_call: TRBV4-3; d_call: -; clone_size: many; cdr3_nt: TGCGCCAGCAGCCAAGAAGGGGCTGGAGAGACCCAGTACTTC; cdr3_aa: CASSQEGAGETQYF
j_call: TRBJ2-7; v_call: TRBV20-1; d_call: -; clone_size: many; cdr3_nt: TGCAGTGCTAGAGATCTGAGTACCTACGAGCAGTACTTC; cdr3_aa: CSARDLSTYEQYF
j_call: TRBJ2-3; v_call: TRBV15; d_call: -; clone_size: many; cdr3_nt: TGTGCCACCAGCAGGGGCCCCACAGATACGCAGTATTTT; cdr3_aa: CATSRGPTDTQYF
j_call: TRBJ2-3; v_call: TRBV20-1; d_call: -; clone_size: many; cdr3_nt: TGCAGTGCTAGAGATAGGCGGCGTTATACGCAGTATTTT; cdr3_aa: CSARDRRRYTQYF
j_call: TRBJ1-1; v_call: TRBV19; d_call: TRBD1; clone_size: once; cdr3_nt: TGTGCCAGTAGTGCCTGGGACAGGGCCACATCGAACACTGAAGCTTTCTTT; cdr3_aa: CASSAWDRATSNTEAFF
j_call: TRBJ2-7; v_call: TRBV5-5; d_call: TRBD1; clone_size: -; cdr3_nt: TGTGCCAGCAGCCTCCGGGACAGGTCCTACGAGCAGTACTTC; cdr3_aa: CASSLRDRSYEQYF
j_call: TRBJ2-1; v_call: TRBV27; d_call: -; clone_size: once; cdr3_nt: TGTGCCAGCAGTTTTAGGACACAAAATGAGCAGTTCTTC; cdr3_aa: CASSFRTQNEQFF
j_call: TRBJ2-1; v_call: TRBV6-1; d_call: TRBD2; clone_size: -; cdr3_nt: TGTGCCAGCAGTGATGAACGGCTAGGGCTAGCGGGAGGGCCAGGCAATGAACAGTTCTTC; cdr3_aa: CASSDERLGLAGGPGNEQFF
j_call: TRBJ2-1; v_call: TRBV7-3; d_call: TRBD2; clone_size: many; cdr3_nt: TGTGCCAGCAGCTACGGGACTAGCGTTTACAATGAGCAGTTCTTC; cdr3_aa: CASSYGTSVYNEQFF
j_call: TRBJ2-2; v_call: TRBV6-1; d_call: TRBD2; clone_size: -; cdr3_nt: TGTGCCAGCAGTGACGGACTAGCGGGAGGGCCGGTATGCGGTGAGCTGTTTTTT; cdr3_aa: CASSDGLAGGPVCGELFF
j_call: TRBJ2-5; v_call: TRBV11-3; d_call: TRBD2; clone_size: few; cdr3_nt: TGTGCCAGCAGCTTAGAAGGCGGGAGGGCCCAGGAGACCCAGTACTTC; cdr3_aa: CASSLEGGRAQETQYF
j_call: TRBJ1-1; v_call: TRBV11-3; d_call: -; clone_size: many; cdr3_nt: TGTGCCAGCAGCCGCACTCAAGGGTCTGGCACTGAAGCTTTCTTT; cdr3_aa: CASSRTQGSGTEAFF
j_call: TRBJ2-1; v_call: TRBV24-1; d_call: TRBD2; clone_size: medium-sized; cdr3_nt: TGTGCCACCAGTGAGACTAGCGGGAGCTATGAGCAGTTCTTC; cdr3_aa: CATSETSGSYEQFF
j_call: TRBJ2-3; v_call: TRBV2; d_call: TRBD2; clone_size: many; cdr3_nt: TGTGCCAGCAGTCGACTAGCGGGAGTGCCAGATACGCAGTATTTT; cdr3_aa: CASSRLAGVPDTQYF
j_call: TRBJ2-1; v_call: TRBV28; d_call: TRBD2; clone_size: many; cdr3_nt: TGTGCCAGCAGTAGACAGCGGGAGTGGAGTGAGCAGTTCTTC; cdr3_aa: CASSRQREWSEQFF
j_call: TRBJ2-1; v_call: TRBV11-3; d_call: -; clone_size: many; cdr3_nt: TGTGCCAGCAGCCTGATTGGGGGCAATGAGCAGTTCTTC; cdr3_aa: CASSLIGGNEQFF
j_call: TRBJ2-7; v_call: TRBV6-1; d_call: -; clone_size: medium-sized; cdr3_nt: TGTGCCAGCAGCGCCCGTTACGAGCAGTACTTC; cdr3_aa: CASSARYEQYF
j_call: TRBJ2-1; v_call: TRBV7-2; d_call: TRBD2; clone_size: medium-sized; cdr3_nt: TGTGCCAGCAGCTTAATAAGGCAGGGGACCGGGACTAGCGGACCAACGGCCTACAATGAGCAGTTCTTC; cdr3_aa: CASSLIRQGTGTSGPTAYNEQFF
j_call: TRBJ2-1; v_call: TRBV5-1; d_call: TRBD1; clone_size: -; cdr3_nt: TGCGCCAGCAGCTTGACGGGACAGGTTTACAATGAGCAGTTCTTC; cdr3_aa: CASSLTGQVYNEQFF